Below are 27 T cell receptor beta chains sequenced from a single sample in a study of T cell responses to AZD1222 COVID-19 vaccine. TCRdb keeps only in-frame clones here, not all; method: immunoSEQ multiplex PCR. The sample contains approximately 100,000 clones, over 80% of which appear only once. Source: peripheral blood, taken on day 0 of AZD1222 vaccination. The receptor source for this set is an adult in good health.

In DNA, the CDR3 is TGTGCCAGCAGCGGGAGACTAGCGGGATACAATGAGCAGTTCTTC. This gives the protein CASSGRLAGYNEQFF. The chain joins TRBV9 to TRBJ2-1, with TRBD2 identical over 11 bases. The germline CDR1 and CDR2 sequences are SGDLS and YYNGEE. The CDR3 extends over 15 amino acids. Trimming took 3 bases from V and 4 from J; bases not matched to a gene: 3. The full variable domain, rest sourced from reference TRBV9 and TRBJ2-1, is DSGVTQTPKHLITATGQRVTLRCSPRSGDLSVYWYQQSLDQGLQFLIQYYNGEERAKGNILERFSAQQFPDLHSELNLSSLELGDSALYFCASSGRLAGYNEQFFGPGTRLTVL.

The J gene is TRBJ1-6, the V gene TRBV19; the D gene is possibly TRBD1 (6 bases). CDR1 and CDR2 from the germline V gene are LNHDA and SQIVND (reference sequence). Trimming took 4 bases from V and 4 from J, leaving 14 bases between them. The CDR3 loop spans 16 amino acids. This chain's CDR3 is CASSTVDSRYNSPLHF. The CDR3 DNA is TGTGCCAGTAGTACCGTGGACAGCAGATATAATTCACCCCTCCACTTT.

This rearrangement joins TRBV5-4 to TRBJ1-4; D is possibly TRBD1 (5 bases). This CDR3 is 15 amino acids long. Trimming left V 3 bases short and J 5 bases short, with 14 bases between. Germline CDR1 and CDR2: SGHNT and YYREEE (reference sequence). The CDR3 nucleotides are TGTGCCAGCAGCTGGGGCCCAGGACTGAATGAAAAACTGTTTTTT. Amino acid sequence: CASSWGPGLNEKLFF.

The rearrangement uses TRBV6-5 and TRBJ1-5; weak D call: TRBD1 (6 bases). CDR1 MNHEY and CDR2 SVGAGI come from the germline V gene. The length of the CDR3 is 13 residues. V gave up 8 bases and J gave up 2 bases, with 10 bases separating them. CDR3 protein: CASRGGRNQPQHF. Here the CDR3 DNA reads TGTGCCAGCCGGGGGGGGCGCAATCAGCCCCAGCATTTT.

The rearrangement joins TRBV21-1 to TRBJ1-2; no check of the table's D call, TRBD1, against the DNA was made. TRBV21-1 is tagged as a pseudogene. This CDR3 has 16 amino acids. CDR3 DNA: TGTGCCAGCAGCAAGGGACAGGGGAAGGGTAACTATGGCTACACCTTC. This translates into CASSKGQGKGNYGYTF.

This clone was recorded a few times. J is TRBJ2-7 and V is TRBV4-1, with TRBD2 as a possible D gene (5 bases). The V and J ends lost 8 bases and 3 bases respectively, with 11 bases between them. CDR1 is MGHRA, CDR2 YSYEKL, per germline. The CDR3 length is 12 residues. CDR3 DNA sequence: TGCGCCAGCCTTTCCGAGGGCTACGAGCAGTACTTC. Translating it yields CASLSEGYEQYF.

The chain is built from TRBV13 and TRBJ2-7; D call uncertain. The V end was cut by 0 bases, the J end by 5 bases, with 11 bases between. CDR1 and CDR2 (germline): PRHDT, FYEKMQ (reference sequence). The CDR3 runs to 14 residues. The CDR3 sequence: CASSLGGSIHEQYF. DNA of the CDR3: TGTGCCAGCAGCTTAGGGGGCAGTATTCACGAGCAGTACTTC.

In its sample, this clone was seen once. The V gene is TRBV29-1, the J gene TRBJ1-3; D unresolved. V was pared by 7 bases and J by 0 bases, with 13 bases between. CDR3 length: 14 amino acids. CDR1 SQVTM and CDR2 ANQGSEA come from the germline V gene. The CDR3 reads CSGGGGVSGNTIYF. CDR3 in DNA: TGCAGCGGCGGTGGCGGGGTCTCTGGAAACACCATATATTTT.

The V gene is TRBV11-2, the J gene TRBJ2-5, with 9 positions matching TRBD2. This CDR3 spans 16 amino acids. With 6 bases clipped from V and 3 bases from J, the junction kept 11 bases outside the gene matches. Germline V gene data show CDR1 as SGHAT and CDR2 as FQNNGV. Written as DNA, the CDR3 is TGTGCCAGCAGTCTAGGAACCGGCGGGAGGGAAGAGACCCAGTACTTC. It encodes CASSLGTGGREETQYF.

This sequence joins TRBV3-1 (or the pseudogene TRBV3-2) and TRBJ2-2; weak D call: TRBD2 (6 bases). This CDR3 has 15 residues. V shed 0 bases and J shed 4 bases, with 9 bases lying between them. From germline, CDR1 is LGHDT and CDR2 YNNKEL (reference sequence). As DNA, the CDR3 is TGTGCCAGCAGCCAAGAGGCTAGCGCCACCGGGGAGCTGTTTTTT. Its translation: CASSQEASATGELFF.

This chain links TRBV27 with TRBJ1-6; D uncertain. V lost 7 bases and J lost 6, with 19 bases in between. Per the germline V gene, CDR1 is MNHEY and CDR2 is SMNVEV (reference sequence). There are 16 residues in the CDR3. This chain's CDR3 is CASTFRKATPNSPLHF. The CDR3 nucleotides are TGTGCCAGCACCTTCCGAAAAGCAACACCTAATTCACCCCTCCACTTT.

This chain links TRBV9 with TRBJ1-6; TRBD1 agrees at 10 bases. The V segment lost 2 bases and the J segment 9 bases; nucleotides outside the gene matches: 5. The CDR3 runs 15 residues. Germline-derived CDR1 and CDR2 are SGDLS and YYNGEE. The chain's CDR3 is CASSVTTGGGSPLHF. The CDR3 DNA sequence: TGTGCCAGCAGCGTGACGACAGGGGGCGGTTCACCCCTCCACTTT.

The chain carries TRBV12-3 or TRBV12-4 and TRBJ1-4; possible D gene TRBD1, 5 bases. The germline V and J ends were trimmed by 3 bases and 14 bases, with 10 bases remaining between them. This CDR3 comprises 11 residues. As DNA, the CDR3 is TGTGCCAGCAGTTTTAGGCAGGGTCTGTTTTTT. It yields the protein CASSFRQGLFF.

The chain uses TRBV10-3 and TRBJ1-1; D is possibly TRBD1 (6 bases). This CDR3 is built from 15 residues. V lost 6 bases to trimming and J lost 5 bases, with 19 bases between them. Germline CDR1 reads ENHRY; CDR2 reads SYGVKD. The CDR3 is CAISREGRQGTEAFF. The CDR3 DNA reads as TGTGCCATCAGCCGAGAGGGCCGTCAGGGGACTGAAGCTTTCTTT.

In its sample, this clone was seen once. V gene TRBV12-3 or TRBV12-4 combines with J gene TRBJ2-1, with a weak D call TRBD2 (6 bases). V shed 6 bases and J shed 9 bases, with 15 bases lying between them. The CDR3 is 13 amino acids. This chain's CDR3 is CASRSPRRVEQFF. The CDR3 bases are TGTGCCAGCAGATCTCCTAGGAGGGTTGAGCAGTTCTTC.

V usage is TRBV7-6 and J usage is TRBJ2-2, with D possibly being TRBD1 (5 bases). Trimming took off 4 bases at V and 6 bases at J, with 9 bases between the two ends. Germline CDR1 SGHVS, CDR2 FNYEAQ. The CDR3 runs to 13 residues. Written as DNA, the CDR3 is TGTGCCAGCAGCTCCCCCAGGGCCGGGGAGCTGTTTTTT. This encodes CASSSPRAGELFF.

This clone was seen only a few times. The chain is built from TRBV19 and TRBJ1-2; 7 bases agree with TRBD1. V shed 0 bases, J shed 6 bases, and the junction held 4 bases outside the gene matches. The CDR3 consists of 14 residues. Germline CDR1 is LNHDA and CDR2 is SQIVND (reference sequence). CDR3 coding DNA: TGTGCCAGTAGTATAGAGGGGGACAGAGATGGCTACACCTTC. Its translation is CASSIEGDRDGYTF.

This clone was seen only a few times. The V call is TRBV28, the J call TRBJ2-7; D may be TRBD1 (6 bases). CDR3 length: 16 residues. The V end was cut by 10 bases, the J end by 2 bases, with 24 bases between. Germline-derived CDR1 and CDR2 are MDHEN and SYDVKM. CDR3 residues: CATPGQTRKGAYEQYF. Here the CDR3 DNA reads TGTGCCACCCCGGGACAAACTAGGAAAGGGGCCTACGAGCAGTACTTC.

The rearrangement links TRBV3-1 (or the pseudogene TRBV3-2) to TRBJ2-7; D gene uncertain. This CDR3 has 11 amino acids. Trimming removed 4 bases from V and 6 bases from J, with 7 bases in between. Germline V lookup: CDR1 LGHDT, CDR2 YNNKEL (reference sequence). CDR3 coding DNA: TGTGCCAGCAGCCCTGGGGTCGAGCAGTACTTC. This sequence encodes CASSPGVEQYF.

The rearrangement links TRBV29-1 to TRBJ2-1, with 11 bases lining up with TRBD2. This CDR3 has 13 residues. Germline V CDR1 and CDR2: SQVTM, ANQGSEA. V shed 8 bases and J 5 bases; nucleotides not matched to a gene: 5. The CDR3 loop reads CSPRLAGNNEQFF. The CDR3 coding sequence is TGCAGCCCAAGACTAGCGGGGAACAATGAGCAGTTCTTC.

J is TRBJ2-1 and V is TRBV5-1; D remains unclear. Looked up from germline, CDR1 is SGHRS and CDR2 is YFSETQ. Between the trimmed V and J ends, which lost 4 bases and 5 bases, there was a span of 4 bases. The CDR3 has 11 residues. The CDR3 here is CASSPDNEQFF. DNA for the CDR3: TGCGCCAGCAGCCCGGACAATGAGCAGTTCTTC.

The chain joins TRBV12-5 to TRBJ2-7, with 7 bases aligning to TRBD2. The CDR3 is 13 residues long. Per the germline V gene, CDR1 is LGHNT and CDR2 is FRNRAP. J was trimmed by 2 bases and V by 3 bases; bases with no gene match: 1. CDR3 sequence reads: CASGFAGAYEQYF. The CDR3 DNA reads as TGTGCTAGTGGTTTCGCGGGAGCCTACGAGCAGTACTTC.

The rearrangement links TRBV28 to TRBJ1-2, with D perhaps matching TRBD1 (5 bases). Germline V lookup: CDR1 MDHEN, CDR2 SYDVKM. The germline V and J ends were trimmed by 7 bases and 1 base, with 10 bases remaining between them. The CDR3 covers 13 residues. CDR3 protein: CASIPGINYGYTF. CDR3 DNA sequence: TGTGCCAGCATCCCAGGGATTAACTATGGCTACACCTTC.

The CDR3: CASSLRQGIGGYTF. CDR3 DNA sequence: TGTGCCAGCAGCCTGAGACAGGGAATCGGCGGCTACACCTTC. The V gene is TRBV7-9, the J gene TRBJ1-2; 7 positions agree with TRBD1. CDR1 is SEHNR and CDR2 is FQNEAQ in the germline V gene (reference sequence). V trimming: 5 bases; J trimming: 8 bases; junction bases outside the gene matches: 11. CDR3 length: 14 amino acids.

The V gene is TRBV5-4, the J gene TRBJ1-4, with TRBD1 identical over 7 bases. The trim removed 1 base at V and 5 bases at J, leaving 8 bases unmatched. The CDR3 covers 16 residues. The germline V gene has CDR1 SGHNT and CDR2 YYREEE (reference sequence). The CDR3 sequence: CASSLPGQSSNEKLFF. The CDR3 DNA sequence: TGTGCCAGCAGCTTGCCGGGACAGTCTTCCAATGAAAAACTGTTTTTT.

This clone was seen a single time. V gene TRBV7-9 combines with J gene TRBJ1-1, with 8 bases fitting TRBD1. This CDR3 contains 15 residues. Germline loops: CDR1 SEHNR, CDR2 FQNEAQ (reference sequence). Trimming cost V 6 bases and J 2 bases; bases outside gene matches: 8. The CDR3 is CASRPQGADNTEAFF. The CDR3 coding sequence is TGTGCCAGCAGGCCCCAGGGGGCCGACAACACTGAAGCTTTCTTT.

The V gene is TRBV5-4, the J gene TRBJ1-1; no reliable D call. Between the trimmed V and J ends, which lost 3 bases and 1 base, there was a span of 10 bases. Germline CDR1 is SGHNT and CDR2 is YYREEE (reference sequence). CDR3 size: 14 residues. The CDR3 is CASSSPVGNTEAFF. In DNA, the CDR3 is TGTGCCAGCAGCTCCCCCGTGGGGAACACTGAAGCTTTCTTT.